A selection of T cell receptor beta chains follows, all from one sample in a study of blood T cells in healthy people across ages. Using its own MiXCR run on the 5' RACE reads, TCRdb lists one record per CDR3 protein. The table includes some 1.8 million distinct CDR3 sequences, 39% detected once. Sequencing input: blood. Source of these receptors: a human donor in good health. Each CDR3 is given with its conserved first and last residue. The D gene is left open where the match is weak. Clone sizes are given selectively: once, few, many, or a class where the clone is expanded.

size: .
D: TRBD1
J: TRBJ2-7
V: TRBV10-3
CDR3: CAIGGTGYEQYF
DNA: TGTGCCATCGGTGGGACAGGGTACGAGCAGTACTTC

size: .
D: TRBD2
J: TRBJ2-5
V: TRBV29-1
CDR3: CSVLYKRGRQETQYF
DNA: TGCAGCGTTCTGTACAAGCGGGGGCGCCAAGAGACCCAGTACTTC

size: few
D: TRBD1
J: TRBJ1-2
V: TRBV6-2/TRBV6-3
CDR3: CASSSTGGFGYGYTF
DNA: TGTGCCAGCAGTTCTACAGGGGGCTTTGGCTATGGCTACACCTTC

size: .
D: .
J: TRBJ1-1
V: TRBV12-3/TRBV12-4
CDR3: CASRKNIRDNGNTEAFF
DNA: TGTGCCAGCAGAAAAAACATCCGGGACAATGGGAACACTGAAGCTTTCTTT

size: .
D: .
J: TRBJ2-1
V: TRBV29-1
CDR3: CSVLAGGEQVF
DNA: TGCAGCGTTTTAGCTGGAGGTGAGCAGGTCTTC

size: once
D: .
J: TRBJ2-7
V: TRBV6-2/TRBV6-3
CDR3: CASSYKGQPGLYEQYF
DNA: TGTGCCAGCAGTTACAAAGGACAACCCGGACTCTACGAGCAGTACTTC

size: .
D: .
J: TRBJ1-2
V: TRBV6-1
CDR3: CASSGVQGEYGYTF
DNA: TGTGCCAGCAGTGGGGTACAGGGAGAATATGGCTACACCTTC

size: few
D: .
J: TRBJ1-2
V: TRBV5-1
CDR3: CASSLGSGSGYGYTF
DNA: TGCGCCAGCAGCTTGGGGTCGGGGAGCGGCTATGGCTACACCTTC

size: .
D: TRBD1
J: TRBJ1-4
V: TRBV28
CDR3: CASSPPGTGATNEKRFF
DNA: TGTGCCAGCAGTCCCCCCGGGACAGGAGCAACTAATGAAAAACGGTTTTTT

size: .
D: TRBD1
J: TRBJ2-7
V: TRBV29-1
CDR3: CSVRRDSTYEQYF
DNA: TGCAGCGTTCGCCGGGACAGTACCTACGAGCAGTACTTC

size: few
D: .
J: TRBJ2-7
V: TRBV11-2
CDR3: CASSLGRTVDEQYF
DNA: TGTGCCAGCAGCTTAGGGCGTACGGTCGACGAGCAGTACTTC

size: .
D: TRBD2
J: TRBJ2-5
V: TRBV20-1
CDR3: CSARVLAGGLETQYF
DNA: TGCAGTGCTAGGGTTCTAGCGGGGGGGCTGGAGACCCAGTACTTC

size: few
D: .
J: TRBJ2-1
V: TRBV3-1
CDR3: CASRQGGVDEQFF
DNA: TGTGCCAGCAGGCAAGGGGGGGTGGATGAGCAGTTCTTC

size: .
D: TRBD1
J: TRBJ1-2
V: TRBV5-5
CDR3: CASSLTGTGSRDYGYTF
DNA: TGTGCCAGCAGCCTGACCGGGACAGGGTCCCGTGACTATGGCTACACCTTC

size: .
D: .
J: TRBJ2-4
V: TRBV25-1
CDR3: CASSEYEGTKNIQYF
DNA: TGTGCCAGCAGTGAATATGAGGGGACCAAAAACATTCAGTACTTC

size: .
D: .
J: TRBJ1-2
V: TRBV7-9
CDR3: CASSFLDGWGYTF
DNA: TGTGCCAGCAGCTTTCTAGACGGCTGGGGCTACACCTTC

size: .
D: .
J: TRBJ1-1
V: TRBV15
CDR3: CATSGTYGTGEAFF
DNA: TGTGCCACCAGCGGGACGTATGGCACGGGTGAAGCTTTCTTT

size: .
D: .
J: TRBJ2-7
V: TRBV6-5
CDR3: CASSRVKVSYEQYF
DNA: TGTGCCAGCAGCCGCGTCAAGGTTTCCTACGAGCAGTACTTC

size: .
D: .
J: TRBJ2-5
V: TRBV18
CDR3: CASSPPSQGIETQYF
DNA: TGTGCCAGCTCACCACCATCACAGGGCATTGAGACCCAGTACTTC

size: few
D: .
J: TRBJ1-6
V: TRBV6-5
CDR3: CASSLYPDSPLHF
DNA: TGTGCCAGCAGTTTATACCCCGATTCACCCCTCCACTTT

size: .
D: .
J: TRBJ2-5
V: TRBV2
CDR3: CASAVGSGGFGETQYF
DNA: TGTGCCAGCGCAGTGGGCTCCGGCGGTTTTGGTGAGACCCAGTACTTC

size: few
D: .
J: TRBJ2-3
V: TRBV29-1
CDR3: CSAEEGTDTQYF
DNA: TGCAGCGCTGAAGAGGGCACAGATACGCAGTATTTT

size: few
D: .
J: TRBJ2-3
V: TRBV3-1
CDR3: CASSQEDFTDTQYF
DNA: TGTGCCAGCAGCCAAGAGGATTTCACAGATACGCAGTATTTT

size: many
D: TRBD1
J: TRBJ1-6
V: TRBV20-1
CDR3: CSAFGQGEASPLHF
DNA: TGCAGTGCTTTCGGACAGGGTGAAGCGTCACCCCTCCACTTT

size: .
D: TRBD2
J: TRBJ2-7
V: TRBV6-1
CDR3: CASSDQRGATTAYSYEQYF
DNA: TGTGCCAGCAGTGACCAGCGGGGGGCCACTACCGCCTACTCCTACGAGCAGTACTTC

size: .
D: .
J: TRBJ2-3
V: TRBV7-2
CDR3: CASSLKHGADTQYF
DNA: TGTGCCAGCAGCTTGAAGCACGGGGCAGATACGCAGTATTTT

size: once
D: .
J: TRBJ1-2
V: TRBV7-9
CDR3: CASSSLAGSPYGYTF
DNA: TGTGCCAGCAGCTCCCTTGCGGGGTCCCCCTATGGCTACACCTTC

size: .
D: TRBD1
J: TRBJ2-3
V: TRBV20-1
CDR3: CSTRDLRRQGAADTQYF
DNA: TGCAGTACTAGAGATCTAAGGAGACAGGGGGCCGCAGATACGCAGTATTTT

size: .
D: .
J: TRBJ2-3
V: TRBV5-1
CDR3: CASSLGQAYLTDTQYF
DNA: TGCGCCAGCAGCTTGGGACAGGCTTACCTCACAGATACGCAGTATTTT

size: .
D: .
J: TRBJ1-1
V: TRBV5-6
CDR3: CASSRTGRAAFF
DNA: TGTGCCAGCAGCCGAACAGGGCGCGCGGCTTTCTTT

size: .
D: .
J: TRBJ2-1
V: TRBV7-9
CDR3: CASSKGLPNEQFF
DNA: TGTGCCAGCAGCAAGGGACTGCCCAATGAGCAGTTCTTC